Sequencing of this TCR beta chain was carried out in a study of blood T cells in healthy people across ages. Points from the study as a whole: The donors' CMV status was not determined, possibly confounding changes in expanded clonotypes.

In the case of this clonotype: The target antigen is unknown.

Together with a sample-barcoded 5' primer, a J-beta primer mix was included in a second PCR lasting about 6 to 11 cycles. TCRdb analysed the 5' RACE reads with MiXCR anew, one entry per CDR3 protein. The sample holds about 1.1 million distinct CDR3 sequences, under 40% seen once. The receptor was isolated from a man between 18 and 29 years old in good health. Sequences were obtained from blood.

The CDR3 sequence: CASGGGPYGYTF. The CDR3 DNA follows: TGTGCCAGCGGTGGGGGCCCTTATGGCTACACCTTC. V and J are TRBV6-6 and TRBJ1-2, with D possibly matching TRBD1 (6 bases). This CDR3 has 12 amino acids. Germline V CDR1 and CDR2: MNHNY, SVGAGI (reference sequence). Trimming cost V 8 bases and J 5 bases, with 12 bases left between them.